The rows below give T cell receptor beta chains drawn from one sample of a study of cytomegalovirus exposure and HLA in healthy donors. The method was immunoSEQ multiplex PCR; TCRdb's version includes in-frame clones alone and lacks a portion of them. Of 110,000 to 150,000 clones listed, roughly 74% were seen once; the top ten hold about 2.5%. The sequenced material came from PBMCs. These TCRs come from a young woman in good health and CMV-seropositive. CDR3s leave out the opening cysteine and the closing phenylalanine or tryptophan. D genes are given only for firm matches.

>TRBJ2-3|TRBD2|TRBV4-3
ASSPSGGRDTQY
>TRBJ2-7|-|TRBV15
ATSRGDIGAYEQY
>TRBJ1-2|TRBD1|TRBV6-1
ASIVGTGIDYGYT
>TRBJ1-1|-|TRBV2
ASRGGRGNTEAF
>TRBJ1-2|-|TRBV5-4
ASSLTGINYGYT
>TRBJ1-2|-|TRBV5-5
ASSLDSNYGYT
>TRBJ2-1|-|TRBV19
ASSKELYNEQF
>TRBJ1-4|-|TRBV19
ASTPFGGGNEKLF
>TRBJ2-7|-|TRBV18
ASSLDRVYEQY
>TRBJ2-1|TRBD1|TRBV6-5
ASSFGTGDNEQF
>TRBJ2-7|TRBD2|TRBV7-2
ASSASGTTSSYEQY
>TRBJ2-5|TRBD2|TRBV29-1
SAGMVAGLETQY
>TRBJ2-6|TRBD1|TRBV5-1
ASSFHRGSGANVLT
>TRBJ2-7|-|TRBV5-5
ASSLGQYSYEQY
>TRBJ1-2|TRBD1|TRBV5-8
ASSLLGQGHGYT
>TRBJ1-2|-|TRBV6-5
ASSEWRNGGYT
>TRBJ2-3|-|TRBV9
ASSPHGGGTDTQY
>TRBJ1-6|-|TRBV5-1
ASTREGGSPLH
>TRBJ2-7|TRBD2|TRBV6-5
ASSYGIAGGLYEQY
>TRBJ2-7|-|TRBV5-1
ASSTLGGQLTPYEQY
>TRBJ1-1|TRBD1|TRBV25-1
ASSTRQGTEAF